This paragraph reports one T cell receptor (beta chain). The antigen remains undetermined. This specimen comes from a study of T cells in Graves' hyperthyroidism and ophthalmopathy. At the level of the study: Pretreatment peripheral blood was obtained at initial diagnosis. The study, taken as a whole, reports: In the blood, most expanded thyroid clonotypes above 0.001 appeared as well.

The CDR3 is 14 amino acids. V lost 6 bases to trimming and J lost 4 bases, with 13 bases between them. From germline, CDR1 is SNHLY and CDR2 FYNNEI. TCR beta CDR3 region amplification was performed from RNA transcripts. HTBI primers were used for first-round RT-PCR of the TCR CDR3. TCRdb independently ran MiXCR on the multiplex PCR reads; one entry per CDR3 protein. Of roughly 61,000 distinct CDR3 sequences in the sample, approximately 50% were seen once. This chain uses TRBV2 with TRBJ1-5, with a weak D call TRBD1 (6 bases). Sequencing was carried out using blood. This TCR derives from a woman aged 60-75 years with Graves' ophthalmopathy. The CDR3 DNA is TGTGCCAGCAGGCGGGGGCGGAGGAATCAGCCCCAGCATTTT. Protein product: CASRRGRRNQPQHF.